This T cell receptor (beta chain) was recovered during a study of blood T cell repertoires in COVID-19. The junction had 3 bases not matched to a gene; V was cut back by 5 bases and J by 0 bases. Germline V CDR1 and CDR2: MNHEY, SVGAGI. This CDR3 is 14 amino acids long. Libraries were prepared by immunoSEQ multiplex PCR; TCRdb keeps only in-frame clonotypes and omits some of them. The table lists about 87,000 clones, roughly 88% of them singletons. This sequence was found in a human donor in a cohort sampled during active COVID-19. This sequence joins TRBV6-5 and TRBJ2-7, with 8 bases matching TRBD1. The sample taken for sequencing was peripheral blood. The CDR3 DNA is TGTGCCAGCAGTCAAACAGGGGGCTCCTACGAGCAGTACTTC. This encodes CASSQTGGSYEQYF.